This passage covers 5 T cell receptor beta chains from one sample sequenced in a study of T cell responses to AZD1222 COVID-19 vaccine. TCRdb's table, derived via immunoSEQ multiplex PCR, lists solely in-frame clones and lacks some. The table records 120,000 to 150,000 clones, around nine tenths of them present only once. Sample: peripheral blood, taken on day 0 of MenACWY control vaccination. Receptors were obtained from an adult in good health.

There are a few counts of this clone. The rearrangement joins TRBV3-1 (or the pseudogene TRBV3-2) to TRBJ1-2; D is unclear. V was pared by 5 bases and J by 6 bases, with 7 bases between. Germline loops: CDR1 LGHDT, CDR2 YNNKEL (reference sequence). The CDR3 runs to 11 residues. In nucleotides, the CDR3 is TGTGCCAGCAGCTATGGCCATGGCTACACCTTC. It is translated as CASSYGHGYTF.

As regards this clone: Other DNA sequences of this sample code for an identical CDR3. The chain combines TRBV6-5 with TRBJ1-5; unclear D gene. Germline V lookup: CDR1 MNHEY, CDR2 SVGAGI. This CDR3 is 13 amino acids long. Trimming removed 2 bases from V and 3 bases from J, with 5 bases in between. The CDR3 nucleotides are TGTGCCAGCAGTTACAGATTCAATCAGCCCCAGCATTTT. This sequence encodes CASSYRFNQPQHF.

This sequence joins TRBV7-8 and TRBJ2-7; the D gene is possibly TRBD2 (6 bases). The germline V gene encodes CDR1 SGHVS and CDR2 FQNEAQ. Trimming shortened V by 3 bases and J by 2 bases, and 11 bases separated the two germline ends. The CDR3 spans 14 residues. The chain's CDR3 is CASSLGTLPYEQYF. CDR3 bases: TGTGCCAGCAGCTTGGGGACTCTCCCCTACGAGCAGTACTTC. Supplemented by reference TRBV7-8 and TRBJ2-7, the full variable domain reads GAGVSQSPRYKVAKRGQDVALRCDPISGHVSLFWYQQALGQGPEFLTYFQNEAQLDKSGLPSDRFFAERPEGSVSTLKIQRTQQEDSAVYLCASSLGTLPYEQYFGPGTRLTVT.

CDR3 sequence (DNA): TGTGCCAGCAGCCATCAGGCTAGCGGGGAGACCCAGTACTTC. This gives the protein CASSHQASGETQYF. The chain couples TRBV3-1 (or the pseudogene TRBV3-2) to TRBJ2-5; 8 bases agree with TRBD2. This CDR3 region has 14 residues. Germline V CDR1 and CDR2: LGHDT, YNNKEL (reference sequence). V shed 3 bases, J shed 5 bases, and the junction held 5 bases outside the gene matches.

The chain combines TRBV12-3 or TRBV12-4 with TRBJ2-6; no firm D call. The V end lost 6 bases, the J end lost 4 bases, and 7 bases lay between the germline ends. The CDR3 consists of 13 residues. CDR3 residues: CASSAAGANVLTF. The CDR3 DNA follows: TGTGCCAGCAGCGCTGCGGGGGCCAACGTCCTGACTTTC.